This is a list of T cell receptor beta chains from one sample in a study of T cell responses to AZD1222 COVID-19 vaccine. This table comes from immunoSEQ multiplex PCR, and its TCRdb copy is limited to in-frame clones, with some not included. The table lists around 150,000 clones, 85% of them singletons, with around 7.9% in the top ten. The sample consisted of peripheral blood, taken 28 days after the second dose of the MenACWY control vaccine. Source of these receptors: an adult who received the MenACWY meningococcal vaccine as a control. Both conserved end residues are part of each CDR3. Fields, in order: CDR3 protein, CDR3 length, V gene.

CDR3 protein: CAISELNQGLGHHTGELFF
CDR3 length: 19
V gene: TRBV10-3

CDR3 protein: CASSLQGWGYTF
CDR3 length: 12
V gene: TRBV5-4

CDR3 protein: CASTTTPGGYSNQPQHF
CDR3 length: 17
V gene: TRBV19

CDR3 protein: CASSAQGDYGYTF
CDR3 length: 13
V gene: TRBV9

CDR3 protein: CASSEGKGAGNEQFF
CDR3 length: 15
V gene: TRBV6-4

CDR3 protein: CASSSLGDKASGSPLHF
CDR3 length: 17
V gene: TRBV27

CDR3 protein: CASSPSGSPTDTQYF
CDR3 length: 15
V gene: TRBV5-1

CDR3 protein: CASSLPGSAETQYF
CDR3 length: 14
V gene: TRBV28

CDR3 protein: CASSDAGVLTYEQYF
CDR3 length: 15
V gene: TRBV10-2

CDR3 protein: CASSPGRGNSGANVLTF
CDR3 length: 17
V gene: TRBV18

CDR3 protein: CASSLGNVAAFF
CDR3 length: 12
V gene: TRBV11-3

CDR3 protein: CASSPSRTSGGPSYNEQFF
CDR3 length: 19
V gene: TRBV18

CDR3 protein: CASRRRGTDTQYF
CDR3 length: 13
V gene: TRBV27

CDR3 protein: CASSSTLGPGTEAFF
CDR3 length: 15
V gene: TRBV7-9

CDR3 protein: CASSQGQGINEQYF
CDR3 length: 14
V gene: TRBV4-2

CDR3 protein: CASSQKSGNTIYF
CDR3 length: 13
V gene: TRBV14

CDR3 protein: CASSRSGYQETQYF
CDR3 length: 14
V gene: TRBV11-2

CDR3 protein: CATYQGTSDNYEQYF
CDR3 length: 15
V gene: TRBV15

CDR3 protein: CAILDRSTEAFF
CDR3 length: 12
V gene: TRBV7-9

CDR3 protein: CASSFLAGGPGEQFF
CDR3 length: 15
V gene: TRBV28

CDR3 protein: CASSTGQGDGYTF
CDR3 length: 13
V gene: TRBV5-1

CDR3 protein: CASKRRGLNTEAFF
CDR3 length: 14
V gene: TRBV19

CDR3 protein: CASSSQRLLNEKLFF
CDR3 length: 15
V gene: TRBV5-6

CDR3 protein: CASSLLAGKPYEQYF
CDR3 length: 15
V gene: TRBV19

CDR3 protein: CASSQDPRGGGGDEKLFF
CDR3 length: 18
V gene: TRBV4-2

CDR3 protein: CASSLSGDLGQFF
CDR3 length: 13
V gene: TRBV12-3/TRBV12-4

CDR3 protein: CASSLTKLPPRGANVLTF
CDR3 length: 18
V gene: TRBV5-6

CDR3 protein: CASSRRTGPYEQYF
CDR3 length: 14
V gene: TRBV19

CDR3 protein: CASSGGPGTADGSYEQYF
CDR3 length: 18
V gene: TRBV9

CDR3 protein: CASSFSGGPPPGELFF
CDR3 length: 16
V gene: TRBV7-8

CDR3 protein: CASQAPGPPADTQYF
CDR3 length: 15
V gene: TRBV12-5

CDR3 protein: CASSRGGRNTEAFF
CDR3 length: 14
V gene: TRBV3-1/TRBV3-2

CDR3 protein: CASSYLSGGTQYF
CDR3 length: 13
V gene: TRBV6-5

CDR3 protein: CASSLRGQFIYGYTF
CDR3 length: 15
V gene: TRBV19

CDR3 protein: CASSIWQDAPEAFF
CDR3 length: 14
V gene: TRBV19